This TCR beta chain is drawn from a study of T cell changes during pregnancy in multiple sclerosis. Measured with immunoSEQ multiplex PCR; TCRdb has only the in-frame clones, and not every one. The sample lists approximately 110,000 clones, 80% to 95% seen once, with about 3.5% in the top ten. This clone was counted a few times. Looked up from germline, CDR1 is SNHLY and CDR2 is FYNNEI. Trimming removed 7 bases from V and 7 bases from J, with 14 bases in between. CDR3 length: 14 residues. The TCR sequence derives from a female donor with multiple sclerosis, enrolled in a pregnancy study. The V call is TRBV2, the J call TRBJ1-6; unclear D gene. The starting material was peripheral blood, obtained after pregnancy. CDR3 sequence (DNA): TGTGCCAGCACCGGGCGGGGTGGGAATTCACCCCTCCACTTT. Translation gives CASTGRGGNSPLHF.